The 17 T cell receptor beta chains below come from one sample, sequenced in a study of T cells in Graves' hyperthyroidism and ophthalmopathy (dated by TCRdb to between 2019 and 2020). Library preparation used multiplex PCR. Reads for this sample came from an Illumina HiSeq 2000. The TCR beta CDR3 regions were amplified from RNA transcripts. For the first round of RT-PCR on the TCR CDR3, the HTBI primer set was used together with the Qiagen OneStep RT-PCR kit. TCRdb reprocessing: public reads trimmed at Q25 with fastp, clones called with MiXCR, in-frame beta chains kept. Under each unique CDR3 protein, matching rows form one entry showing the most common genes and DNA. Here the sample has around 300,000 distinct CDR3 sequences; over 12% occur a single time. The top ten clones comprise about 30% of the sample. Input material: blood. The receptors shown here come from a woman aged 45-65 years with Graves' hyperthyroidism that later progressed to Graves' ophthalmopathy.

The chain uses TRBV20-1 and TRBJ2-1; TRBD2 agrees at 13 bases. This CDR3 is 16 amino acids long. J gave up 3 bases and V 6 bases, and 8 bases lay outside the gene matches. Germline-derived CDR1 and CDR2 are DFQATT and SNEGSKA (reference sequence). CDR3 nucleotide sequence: TGCAGTGCCTGGACTAGCGGGAGTCCTGACTACAATGAGCAGTTCTTC. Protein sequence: CSAWTSGSPDYNEQFF.

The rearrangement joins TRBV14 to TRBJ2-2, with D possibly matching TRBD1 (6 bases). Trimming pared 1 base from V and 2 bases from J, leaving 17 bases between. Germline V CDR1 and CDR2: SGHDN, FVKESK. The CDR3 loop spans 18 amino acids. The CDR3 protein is CASSQGFFGTRNTGELFF. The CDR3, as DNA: TGTGCCAGCAGCCAAGGGTTCTTCGGGACACGTAACACCGGGGAGCTGTTTTTT.

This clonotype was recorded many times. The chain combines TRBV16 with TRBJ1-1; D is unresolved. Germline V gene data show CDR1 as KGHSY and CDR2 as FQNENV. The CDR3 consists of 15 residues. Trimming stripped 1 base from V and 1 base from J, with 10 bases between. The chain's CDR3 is CASSQWPGKNTEAFF. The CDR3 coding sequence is TGTGCCAGCAGCCAATGGCCGGGAAAGAACACTGAAGCTTTCTTT.

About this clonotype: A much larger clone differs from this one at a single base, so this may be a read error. The CDR3 loop is CASGQDIRAEQYF. The CDR3 bases are TGTGCCAGCGGCCAAGATATCAGGGCCGAGCAGTACTTC. The rearrangement joins TRBV3-1 to TRBJ2-7; a possible D gene is TRBD1 (5 bases). The CDR3 runs 13 residues. Germline-derived CDR1 and CDR2 are LGHDT and YNNKEL (reference sequence).

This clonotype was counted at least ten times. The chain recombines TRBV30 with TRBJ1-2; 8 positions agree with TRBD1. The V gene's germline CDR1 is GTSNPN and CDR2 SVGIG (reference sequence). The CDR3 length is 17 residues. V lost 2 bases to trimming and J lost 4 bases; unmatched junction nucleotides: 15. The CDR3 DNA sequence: TGTGCCTGGAGTCTCGAGATCGGGCAGGGGGCTCGCTATGGCTACACCTTC. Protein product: CAWSLEIGQGARYGYTF. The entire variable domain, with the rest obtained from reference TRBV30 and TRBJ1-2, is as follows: SQTIHQWPATLVQPVGSPLSLECTVEGTSNPNLYWYRQAAGRGLQLLFYSVGIGQISSEVPQNLSASRPQDRQFILSSKKLLLSDSGFYLCAWSLEIGQGARYGYTFGSGTRLTVV.

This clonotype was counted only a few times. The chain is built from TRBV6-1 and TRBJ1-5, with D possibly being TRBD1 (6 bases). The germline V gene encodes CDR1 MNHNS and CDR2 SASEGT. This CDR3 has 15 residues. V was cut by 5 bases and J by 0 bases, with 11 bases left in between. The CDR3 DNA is TGTGCCAGCAGTAAAGGACAGCATAGCAATCAGCCCCAGCATTTT. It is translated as CASSKGQHSNQPQHF.

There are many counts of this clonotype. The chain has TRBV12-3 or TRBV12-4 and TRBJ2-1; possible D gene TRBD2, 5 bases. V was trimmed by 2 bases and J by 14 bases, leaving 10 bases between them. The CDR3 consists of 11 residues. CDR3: CASSLRGDKFF. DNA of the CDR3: TGTGCCAGCAGTTTACGGGGAGACAAGTTCTTC.

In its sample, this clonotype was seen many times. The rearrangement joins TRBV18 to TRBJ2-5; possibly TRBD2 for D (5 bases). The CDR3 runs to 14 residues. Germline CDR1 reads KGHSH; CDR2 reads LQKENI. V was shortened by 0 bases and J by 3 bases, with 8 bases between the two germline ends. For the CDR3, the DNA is TGTGCCAGCTCACCACCGGGAGAGGAAGAGACCCAGTACTTC. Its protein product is CASSPPGEEETQYF.

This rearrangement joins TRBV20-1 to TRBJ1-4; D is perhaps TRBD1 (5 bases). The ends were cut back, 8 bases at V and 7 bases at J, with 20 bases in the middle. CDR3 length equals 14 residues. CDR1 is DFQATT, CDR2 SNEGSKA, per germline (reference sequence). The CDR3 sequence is CSPGGSVPGEKLFF. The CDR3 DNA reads TGCAGTCCGGGGGGTAGTGTCCCGGGTGAAAAACTGTTTTTT.

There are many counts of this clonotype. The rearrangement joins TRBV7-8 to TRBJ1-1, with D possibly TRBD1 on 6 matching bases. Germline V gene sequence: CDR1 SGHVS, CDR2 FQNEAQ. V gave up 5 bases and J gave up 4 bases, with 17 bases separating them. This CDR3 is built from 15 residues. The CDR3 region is CASSARRQVGTEAFF. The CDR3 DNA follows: TGTGCCAGCAGCGCGCGGAGACAGGTGGGCACTGAAGCTTTCTTT.

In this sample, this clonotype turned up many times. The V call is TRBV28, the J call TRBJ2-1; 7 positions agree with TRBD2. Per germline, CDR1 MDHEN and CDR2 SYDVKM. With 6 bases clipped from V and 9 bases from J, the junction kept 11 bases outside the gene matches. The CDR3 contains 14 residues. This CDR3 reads CASSTPSGAGEQFF. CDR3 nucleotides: TGTGCCAGCAGCACTCCCAGCGGGGCAGGTGAGCAGTTCTTC.

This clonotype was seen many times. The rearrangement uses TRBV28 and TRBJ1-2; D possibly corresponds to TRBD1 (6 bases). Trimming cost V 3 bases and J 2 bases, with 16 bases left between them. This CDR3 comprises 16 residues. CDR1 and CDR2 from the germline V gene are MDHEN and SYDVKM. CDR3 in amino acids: CASSFITRQGNYGYTF. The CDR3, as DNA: TGTGCCAGCAGTTTCATAACGCGGCAGGGGAACTATGGCTACACCTTC.

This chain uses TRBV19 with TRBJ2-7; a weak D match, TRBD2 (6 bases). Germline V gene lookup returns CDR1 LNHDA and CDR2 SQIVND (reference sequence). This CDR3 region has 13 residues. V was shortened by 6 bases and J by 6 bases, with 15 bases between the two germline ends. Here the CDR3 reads CASRNKEGSEQYF. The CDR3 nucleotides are TGTGCCAGTAGAAACAAGGAGGGATCCGAGCAGTACTTC.

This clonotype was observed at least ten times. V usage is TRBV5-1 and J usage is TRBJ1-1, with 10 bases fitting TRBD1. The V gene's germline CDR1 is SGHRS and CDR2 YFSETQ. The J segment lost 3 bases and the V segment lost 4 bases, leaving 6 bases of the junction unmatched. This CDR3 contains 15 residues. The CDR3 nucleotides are TGCGCCAGCAGCCGACGACAGGGGGCTGACACTGAAGCTTTCTTT. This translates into CASSRRQGADTEAFF.

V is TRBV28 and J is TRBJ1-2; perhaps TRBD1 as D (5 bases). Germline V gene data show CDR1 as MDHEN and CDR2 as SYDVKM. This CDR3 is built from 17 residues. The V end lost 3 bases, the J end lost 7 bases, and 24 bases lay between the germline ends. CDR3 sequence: CASSFSRRDPSRSGYTF. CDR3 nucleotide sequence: TGTGCCAGCAGTTTTTCCCGCCGGGACCCATCCCGATCTGGCTACACCTTC.

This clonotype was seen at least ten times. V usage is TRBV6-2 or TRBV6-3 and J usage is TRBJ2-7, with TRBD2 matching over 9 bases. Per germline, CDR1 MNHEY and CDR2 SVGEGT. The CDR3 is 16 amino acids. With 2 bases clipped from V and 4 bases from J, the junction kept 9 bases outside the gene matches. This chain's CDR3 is CASSYRSGSVRYEQYF. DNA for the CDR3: TGTGCCAGCAGTTACCGTAGCGGGAGTGTAAGGTACGAGCAGTACTTC.

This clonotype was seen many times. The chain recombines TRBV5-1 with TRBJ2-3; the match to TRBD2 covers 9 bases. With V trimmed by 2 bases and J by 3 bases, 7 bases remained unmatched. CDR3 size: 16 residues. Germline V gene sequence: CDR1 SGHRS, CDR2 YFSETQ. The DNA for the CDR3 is TGCGCCAGCAGCTTTCTTAGCGGGAGCCCAACAGATACGCAGTATTTT. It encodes CASSFLSGSPTDTQYF. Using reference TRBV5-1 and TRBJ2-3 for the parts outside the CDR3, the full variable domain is KAGVTQTPRYLIKTRGQQVTLSCSPISGHRSVSWYQQTPGQGLQFLFEYFSETQRNKGNFPGRFSGRQFSNSRSEMNVSTLELGDSALYLCASSFLSGSPTDTQYFGPGTRLTVL.